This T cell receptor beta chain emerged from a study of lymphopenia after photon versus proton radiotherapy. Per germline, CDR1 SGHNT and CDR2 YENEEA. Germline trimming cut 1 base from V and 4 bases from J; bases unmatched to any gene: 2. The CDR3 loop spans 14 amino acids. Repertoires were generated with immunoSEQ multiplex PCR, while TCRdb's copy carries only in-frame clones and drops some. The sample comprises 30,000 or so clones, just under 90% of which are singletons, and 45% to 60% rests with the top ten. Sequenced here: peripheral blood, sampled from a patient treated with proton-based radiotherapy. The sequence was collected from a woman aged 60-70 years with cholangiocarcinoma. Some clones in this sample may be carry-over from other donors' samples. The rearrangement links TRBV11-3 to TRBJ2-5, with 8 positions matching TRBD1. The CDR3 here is CASSLGQGSETQYF. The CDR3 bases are TGTGCCAGCAGCTTAGGACAGGGGTCAGAGACCCAGTACTTC.